The 15 T cell receptor beta chains below all came from one sample that was sequenced in a study of Ad26.COV2.S vaccination and SARS-CoV-2 variants. Profiled with immunoSEQ multiplex PCR; TCRdb holds only in-frame clones, not every one. The sample comprises 300,000 to 400,000 clones, 75% to 90% of which are singletons, and roughly 10% rests with the top ten. As for treatment: around 19 received Ad26.COV2.S at low or high dose, single or two shots; about five received placebo; per-sample allocation not given. Day 63 after the first vaccine or placebo injection was the time point for sampling. This sample comprised peripheral blood, obtained in a trial of Ad26.COV2.S vaccine versus placebo. The receptors were sampled from a person aged 18-65 years who received the Ad26.COV2.S COVID-19 vaccine or a placebo.

With respect to this clone: The same CDR3 arises from other DNA sequences in this sample as well. The chain combines TRBV6-2 or TRBV6-3 with TRBJ2-1; 10 positions agree with TRBD1. The CDR3 spans 16 residues. V dropped 0 bases and J dropped 4; count of bases not matched to a gene: 3. From germline, CDR1 is MNHEY and CDR2 SVGEGT. CDR3 protein: CASSYSPGQGYNEQFF. The DNA of the CDR3 is TGTGCCAGCAGTTACTCGCCGGGACAGGGGTACAATGAGCAGTTCTTC.

The chain joins TRBV28 to TRBJ2-3; D is uncertain. Trimming pared 2 bases from V and 6 bases from J, leaving 12 bases between. The germline gives CDR1 MDHEN, CDR2 SYDVKM. The CDR3 sequence is 14 residues long. The CDR3 DNA follows: TGTGCCAGCAGTTTAATAGCAGGCTCGGATACGCAGTATTTT. It encodes CASSLIAGSDTQYF.

In DNA, the CDR3 is TGTGCCAGCAAAACCCCAATGAGCTACGAGCAGTACTTC. It yields the protein CASKTPMSYEQYF. The gene calls are TRBV5-8 and TRBJ2-7; the D is unclear. Germline CDR1 is SGHTS and CDR2 is YDEGEE. The CDR3 spans 13 residues. V lost 6 bases and J 3 bases, leaving 13 bases between the germline ends.

The chain employs TRBV28 and TRBJ2-5; perhaps TRBD1 as D (6 bases). This CDR3 region has 15 residues. In germline, CDR1 is MDHEN, CDR2 SYDVKM. Trimming pared 1 base from V and 5 bases from J, leaving 14 bases between. CDR3 loop: CASSLYVNQGETQYF. The CDR3 DNA sequence: TGTGCCAGCAGTTTATACGTTAACCAGGGGGAGACCCAGTACTTC. The full variable domain, completed using reference TRBV28 and TRBJ2-5, is DVKVTQSSRYLVKRTGEKVFLECVQDMDHENMFWYRQDPGLGLRLIYFSYDVKMKEKGDIPEGYSVSREKKERFSLILESASTNQTSMYLCASSLYVNQGETQYFGPGTRLLVL.

CDR3 DNA: TGTGCCAGCAGCTCTACGGGACAGAGAGAGGGGGCCGGGGAGCTGTTTTTT. Encoded protein: CASSSTGQREGAGELFF. This chain uses TRBV7-9 with TRBJ2-2, with 7 bases matching TRBD1. There are 17 residues in the CDR3. Germline assignment: CDR1 SEHNR and CDR2 FQNEAQ (reference sequence). V lost 4 bases and J lost 6; bases outside the gene matches: 14.

The chain employs TRBV28 and TRBJ1-4; 7 nucleotides match TRBD1. Germline V CDR1 and CDR2: MDHEN, SYDVKM. This CDR3 is 13 amino acids long. With V trimmed by 9 bases and J by 7 bases, 8 bases remained unmatched. Here the CDR3 reads CASGTAMSEKLFF. In nucleotides, the CDR3 is TGTGCCAGTGGGACAGCGATGAGTGAAAAACTGTTTTTT.

The chain links TRBV3-1 (or the pseudogene TRBV3-2) to TRBJ2-7, with no clear D. The V gene's germline CDR1 is LGHDT and CDR2 YNNKEL (reference sequence). V dropped 0 bases and J dropped 1 base, with 7 bases sitting between them. The CDR3 covers 14 residues. Written as DNA, the CDR3 is TGTGCCAGCAGCCAAGAACCAGGTTCCTACGAGCAGTACTTC. This sequence encodes CASSQEPGSYEQYF.

This sequence joins TRBV4-1 and TRBJ2-1, with unresolved D. Deletions cut 4 bases from V and 0 bases from J, with 10 bases between. This CDR3 region has 15 residues. CDR1 and CDR2 from the germline V gene are MGHRA and YSYEKL. CDR3 in amino acids: CASSPTRSSYNEQFF. CDR3 sequence (DNA): TGCGCCAGCAGCCCGACACGCAGCTCCTACAATGAGCAGTTCTTC.

This chain's CDR3 is CASSPRGGSYEQYF. The CDR3 DNA reads TGTGCCAGCAGCCCCAGGGGGGGCTCCTACGAGCAGTACTTC. The chain carries TRBV7-3 and TRBJ2-7, with D perhaps TRBD1 or TRBD2 (7 bases each). Trimming took off 5 bases at V and 0 bases at J, with 11 bases between the two ends. This CDR3 has 14 amino acids. The germline V gene encodes CDR1 SGHTA and CDR2 FQGTGA.

The chain carries TRBV2 and TRBJ2-5, with unresolved D. This CDR3 is 13 amino acids long. Trimming pared 6 bases from V and 2 bases from J, leaving 10 bases between. Germline CDR1 and CDR2: SNHLY and FYNNEI. CDR3 residues: CASRGNTQETQYF. Here the CDR3 DNA reads TGTGCCAGCAGGGGGAATACGCAAGAGACCCAGTACTTC.

The chain is built from TRBV9 and TRBJ2-2; D tentatively fits TRBD1 or TRBD2 (5 bases each). The CDR3 loop spans 15 amino acids. Germline V gene lookup returns CDR1 SGDLS and CDR2 YYNGEE. The V and J ends lost 2 bases and 0 bases respectively, with 8 bases between them. Here the CDR3 reads CASSVGPANTGELFF. CDR3 sequence (DNA): TGTGCCAGCAGCGTGGGACCGGCGAACACCGGGGAGCTGTTTTTT.

The gene calls are TRBV9 and TRBJ2-1; 9 bases are shared with TRBD2. V dropped 0 bases and J dropped 1; count of bases not matched to a gene: 14. CDR3 size: 20 residues. Germline CDR1 and CDR2: SGDLS and YYNGEE. CDR3 coding DNA: TGTGCCAGCAGCGTAGTGGGGAGCCCCCAACTAGCGGGTTCCTACAATGAGCAGTTCTTC. It is translated as CASSVVGSPQLAGSYNEQFF. The entire variable domain, with the rest obtained from reference TRBV9 and TRBJ2-1, is as follows: DSGVTQTPKHLITATGQRVTLRCSPRSGDLSVYWYQQSLDQGLQFLIQYYNGEERAKGNILERFSAQQFPDLHSELNLSSLELGDSALYFCASSVVGSPQLAGSYNEQFFGPGTRLTVL.

This rearrangement joins TRBV9 to TRBJ1-6, with TRBD1 identical over 8 bases. The CDR3 is 16 amino acids. After removal of 2 bases from V and 9 bases from J, the junction contained 10 bases not matched to a gene. Germline-derived CDR1 and CDR2 are SGDLS and YYNGEE. CDR3 sequence (DNA): TGTGCCAGCAGCGTCACCCCCACAGGGGGAGTTTCACCCCTCCACTTT. It codes for CASSVTPTGGVSPLHF.

The V and J genes are TRBV7-9 and TRBJ2-7; TRBD2 matches 8 bases. Germline V CDR1 and CDR2: SEHNR, FQNEAQ (reference sequence). This CDR3 spans 18 amino acids. Losses at the gene ends were 4 bases for V and 3 bases for J; bases not matched to a gene: 17. The CDR3 bases are TGTGCCAGCAGCTCGGGGGTAGCGGGAACATCCAGTGGCTACGAGCAGTACTTC. This codes for CASSSGVAGTSSGYEQYF.

This clone was picked up a small number of times. V gene TRBV9 combines with J gene TRBJ1-6; D not certain. The V gene's germline CDR1 is SGDLS and CDR2 YYNGEE. V gave up 0 bases and J gave up 8 bases, with 6 bases separating them. This CDR3 region has 13 residues. CDR3 residues: CASSVDLDSPLHF. The CDR3, as DNA: TGTGCCAGCAGCGTAGATCTGGATTCACCCCTCCACTTT.